This TCR beta chain appears in the sequencing data of a study of T-cell reconstitution after alpha-beta-depleted transplantation in children. Whole-study results and caveats: Alpha-beta T cells present about two months after transplant were reported to originate from several hundred expanded graft clones. Newly made T cells mostly supplied T-cell counts and diversity one year after transplant.

Preparation of the TCRbeta library was carried out with unique molecular identifiers. TCRdb used MiXCR to reprocess the PCR reads, holding one entry per CDR3 protein. The sample holds under 50,000 distinct CDR3 sequences, 40% to 60% seen once. For this clonotype: Its antigen is as yet unknown.

V lost 2 bases, J lost 7 bases, and 11 bases lay in between. Germline-derived CDR1 and CDR2 are MNHEY and SVGEGT. The length of the CDR3 is 14 residues. This rearrangement joins TRBV6-2 or TRBV6-3 to TRBJ2-2, with D maybe TRBD2 (5 bases). The sequence derives from a boy in the first two years of life with SCID, due to receive a stem cell transplant. Sequencing was performed on peripheral blood, taken before TCRalphabeta/CD19-depleted stem cell transplant. The CDR3 sequence: CASSYGREIGELFF. The DNA for the CDR3 is TGTGCCAGCAGTTACGGACGGGAAATCGGGGAGCTGTTTTTT.